These 8 T cell receptor beta chains were all obtained from the same sample, sequenced in a study of OX40 agonist ivuxolimab in advanced cancers. The protocol was immunoSEQ multiplex PCR, while the TCRdb copy is restricted to in-frame clones and leaves out a portion. Here the sample spans over 45,000 clones, less than 90% being singletons. The specimen comprised CD4+ or CD8+ T cells sorted from blood, sampled in a trial of the OX40 agonist ivuxolimab. The origin of the receptors is an adult with an advanced solid tumor such as melanoma, head and neck, liver or kidney cancer.

This chain connects TRBV30 to TRBJ1-2; the match to TRBD1 covers 7 bases. CDR1 is GTSNPN and CDR2 is SVGIG in the germline V gene (reference sequence). This CDR3 is built from 12 residues. V was clipped by 6 bases and J by 8 bases; unmatched bases: 9. Here the CDR3 reads CACVIQGGGYTF. The CDR3 DNA reads as TGTGCCTGCGTTATCCAGGGGGGAGGCTACACCTTC. Full variable domain (outside the CDR3, taken from reference TRBV30 and TRBJ1-2): SQTIHQWPATLVQPVGSPLSLECTVEGTSNPNLYWYRQAAGRGLQLLFYSVGIGQISSEVPQNLSASRPQDRQFILSSKKLLLSDSGFYLCACVIQGGGYTFGSGTRLTVV.

The genes are TRBV10-3 and TRBJ1-1, with 11 bases that match TRBD1. The CDR3 contains 15 residues. The V segment lost 5 bases and the J segment 6 bases; nucleotides outside the gene matches: 8. From germline, CDR1 is ENHRY and CDR2 SYGVKD. The DNA for the CDR3 is TGTGCCATCAGTCCTGGACAGGGGGCGACGGCTGAAGCTTTCTTT. This codes for CAISPGQGATAEAFF.

The genes are TRBV18 and TRBJ2-5, with TRBD2 matching over 10 bases. The DNA matches TRBJ2-7 better at its end, which makes the J call doubtful. Germline V gene sequence: CDR1 KGHSH, CDR2 LQKENI. CDR3 length: 15 residues. DNA of the CDR3: TGTGCCAGCTCAGATAGCGGGGGGAACTTCTACGAGCAGTACTTC. Translating it yields CASSDSGGNFYEQYF.

CDR3 sequence: CASSLDRGRRYF. For the CDR3, the DNA is TGTGCCAGCAGCTTGGACAGGGGGCGAAGGTACTTC. The rearrangement uses TRBV5-6 and TRBJ2-7; 9 positions match TRBD1. This CDR3 spans 12 amino acids. Unmatched junction bases numbered 4, after V lost 0 bases and J lost 12 bases. CDR1 and CDR2 (germline): SGHDT, YYEEEE.

This sequence joins TRBV14 and TRBJ2-7; TRBD1 is a possible D gene (6 bases). CDR1 is SGHDN and CDR2 is FVKESK in the germline V gene. The CDR3 sequence is 14 residues long. V was clipped by 4 bases and J by 1 base, with 11 bases between them. In DNA, the CDR3 is TGTGCCAGCAGCCCCCTAGGGGGATCCTACGAGCAGTACTTC. As protein: CASSPLGGSYEQYF.

The rearrangement links TRBV6-1 to TRBJ1-2; TRBD1 might be the D (5 bases). This CDR3 is built from 15 residues. The V and J ends lost 7 bases and 5 bases respectively, with 20 bases between them. The germline V gene has CDR1 MNHNS and CDR2 SASEGT. The CDR3 DNA follows: TGTGCCAGCAACCGTGAAAGGGGCTTCATTTATGGCTACACCTTC. It is translated as CASNRERGFIYGYTF.

J is TRBJ2-3 and V is TRBV5-5, with D perhaps matching TRBD1 (5 bases). Deletions cut 4 bases from V and 4 bases from J, with 19 bases between. The CDR3 loop spans 16 amino acids. CDR1 SGHKS and CDR2 YYEKEE come from the germline V gene (reference sequence). As DNA, the CDR3 is TGTGCCAGCAGCCAAGATGCAGGGAAGATGGCAGATACGCAGTATTTT. This codes for CASSQDAGKMADTQYF.

The V gene is TRBV5-1, the J gene TRBJ1-2; the match to TRBD1 covers 7 bases. CDR1 is SGHRS, CDR2 YFSETQ, per germline. After removal of 4 bases from V and 1 base from J, the junction contained 7 bases not matched to a gene. The CDR3 runs to 15 residues. CDR3 sequence (DNA): TGCGCCAGCAGCCCAGGGGGTGGCAGTAACTATGGCTACACCTTC. It yields the protein CASSPGGGSNYGYTF.